Below, 31 T cell receptor beta chains from the same sample are listed, as sequenced in a study of CD8+CD57+ T cells in acquired aplastic anemia. Profiling of TCR beta VDJ combinations and CDR3 sequences used genomic DNA as template. TCRdb used MiXCR to reprocess the reads, holding one entry per CDR3 protein. Altogether approximately 100,000 distinct CDR3 sequences are present, about 67% being singletons, with the ten largest covering about 60%. Those patients picked for sequencing had displayed CD8+CD57+ cell expansion on flow cytometry. Specimen: sorted CD4+, CD8+, or CD8+CD57+ T cells (not recorded which) from PBMCs. The source of these receptors is a human donor with aplastic anemia.

This clonotype has a handful of counts. The genes are TRBV25-1 and TRBJ1-2; tentative D call: TRBD1 (6 bases). CDR1 and CDR2 (germline): MGHDK, SYGVNS. The CDR3 runs 12 residues. Trimming shortened V by 5 bases and J by 4 bases, and 8 bases separated the two germline ends. The CDR3 reads CASSPQGYGYTF. CDR3 nucleotides: TGTGCCAGCAGTCCACAGGGCTATGGCTACACCTTC.

This clonotype occurred many times. The chain carries TRBV20-1 and TRBJ1-2; no clear D gene. The germline CDR1 and CDR2 sequences are DFQATT and SNEGSKA (reference sequence). V was trimmed by 0 bases and J by 0 bases, leaving 11 bases between them. The CDR3 spans 15 residues. The CDR3 reads CSARDRDTANYGYTF. In nucleotides, the CDR3 is TGCAGTGCTAGAGATCGCGACACCGCTAACTATGGCTACACCTTC.

The rearrangement links TRBV29-1 to TRBJ2-1, with 8 bases lining up with TRBD2. J lost 2 bases, V lost 5 bases, and 5 bases had no gene match. The V gene's germline CDR1 is SQVTM and CDR2 ANQGSEA. The CDR3 is 14 amino acids. In nucleotides, the CDR3 is TGCAGCGTTATAGATAGCGGGACCTACAATGAGCAGTTCTTC. Its protein is CSVIDSGTYNEQFF.

The chain uses TRBV14 and TRBJ2-1; D not resolved. The length of the CDR3 is 14 residues. Trimming stripped 1 base from V and 6 bases from J, with 10 bases between. Germline V gene sequence: CDR1 SGHDN, CDR2 FVKESK. CDR3 region: CASSQAPASNEQFF. The CDR3 coding sequence is TGTGCCAGCAGCCAAGCTCCGGCCAGCAATGAGCAGTTCTTC.

This clonotype was seen ten or more times. The chain joins TRBV11-2 to TRBJ1-4; D remains ambiguous. Germline CDR1 and CDR2: SGHAT and FQNNGV. This CDR3 has 17 amino acids. V gave up 5 bases and J gave up 7 bases, with 23 bases separating them. Here the CDR3 reads CASSRSSWRATGEKLFF. Here the CDR3 DNA reads TGTGCCAGCAGCCGAAGTTCGTGGAGGGCGACGGGTGAAAAACTGTTTTTT.

The rearrangement uses TRBV11-1 and TRBJ2-5; 16 bases are a match to TRBD2. This CDR3 contains 18 residues. In germline, CDR1 is SGHAT, CDR2 FQDESV (reference sequence). V was pared by 1 base and J by 4 bases, with 6 bases of the junction left unmatched. The CDR3 DNA reads as TGTGCCAGCAGCTTAGACGGGACTAGCGGGAGGGTCAGAGAGACCCAGTACTTC. Its protein product is CASSLDGTSGRVRETQYF.

The genes are TRBV2 and TRBJ2-7, with TRBD1 identical over 7 bases. CDR1 and CDR2 from the germline V gene are SNHLY and FYNNEI. V lost 4 bases and J lost 5; bases outside the gene matches: 5. The CDR3 is 13 amino acids. CDR3 coding DNA: TGTGCCAGCAGTGTACAGGGGCGCGACGAGCAGTACTTC. It yields the protein CASSVQGRDEQYF.

This chain links TRBV12-3 or TRBV12-4 with TRBJ1-5; 9 nucleotides agree with TRBD1. After removal of 6 bases from V and 4 bases from J, the junction contained 10 bases not matched to a gene. The CDR3 has 16 amino acids. CDR3 region: CASRLHNRGPNQPQHF. CDR3 in DNA: TGTGCCAGCAGACTACATAACAGGGGGCCTAATCAGCCCCAGCATTTT.

The rearrangement joins TRBV5-1 to TRBJ1-1; D might be TRBD1 (6 bases). CDR1 is SGHRS, CDR2 YFSETQ, per germline. The ends were cut back, 3 bases at V and 5 bases at J, with 17 bases in the middle. The CDR3 length is 15 residues. CDR3 sequence (DNA): TGCGCCAGCAGCTCACCCTGGGGGGCAGGGACTGAAGCTTTCTTT. It translates to CASSSPWGAGTEAFF. The full variable domain, in which reference TRBV5-1 and TRBJ1-1 provide the parts outside the CDR3, is KAGVTQTPRYLIKTRGQQVTLSCSPISGHRSVSWYQQTPGQGLQFLFEYFSETQRNKGNFPGRFSGRQFSNSRSEMNVSTLELGDSALYLCASSSPWGAGTEAFFGQGTRLTVV.

This clonotype is labeled medium-sized. The chain joins TRBV7-8 to TRBJ2-7; 7 bases are shared with TRBD1. CDR1 SGHVS and CDR2 FQNEAQ come from the germline V gene. V was clipped by 6 bases and J by 4 bases; unmatched bases: 6. CDR3 length: 13 residues. The CDR3 region is CASSSDRRYEQYF. CDR3 in DNA: TGTGCCAGCAGTTCGGACAGGAGGTACGAGCAGTACTTC.

This clonotype turned up a few times. The chain couples TRBV20-1 to TRBJ2-1, with D possibly TRBD1 on 6 matching bases. With 4 bases removed from V and 2 bases from J, the gap between germline ends came to 9 bases. The CDR3 runs 13 residues. The germline CDR1 and CDR2 sequences are DFQATT and SNEGSKA (reference sequence). Here the CDR3 reads CSATRTAYNEQFF. DNA of the CDR3: TGCAGTGCTACAAGGACAGCCTACAATGAGCAGTTCTTC.

The J gene is TRBJ1-2, the V gene TRBV7-3; D call uncertain. V lost 4 bases to trimming and J lost 2 bases, with 23 bases between them. The germline CDR1 and CDR2 sequences are SGHTA and FQGTGA. The CDR3 contains 18 residues. CDR3 loop: CASSSLVVVGRVNYGYTF. For the CDR3, the DNA is TGTGCCAGCAGCTCCCTGGTAGTTGTGGGCAGAGTAAACTATGGCTACACCTTC.

The chain employs TRBV2 and TRBJ2-5; 12 bases agree with TRBD1. The V segment lost 6 bases and the J segment 4 bases; nucleotides outside the gene matches: 6. The CDR3 is 15 amino acids. The germline V gene has CDR1 SNHLY and CDR2 FYNNEI. The CDR3 nucleotides read TGTGCCAGCAGGACCGGGACAGGGGGCTTAGAGACCCAGTACTTC. Translating it yields CASRTGTGGLETQYF.

The rearrangement links TRBV29-1 to TRBJ2-3; 7 positions match TRBD2. CDR1 SQVTM and CDR2 ANQGSEA come from the germline V gene. V lost 7 bases and J lost 3; bases outside the gene matches: 10. The CDR3 is 14 residues long. The CDR3 sequence is CSGGGGIRTDTQYF. The CDR3 DNA follows: TGCAGCGGGGGGGGAGGGATAAGGACAGATACGCAGTATTTT.

The V gene is TRBV4-1, the J gene TRBJ1-2; unclear D gene. Germline V gene lookup returns CDR1 MGHRA and CDR2 YSYEKL. Deletions cut 4 bases from V and 4 bases from J, with 13 bases between. CDR3 length equals 14 residues. In DNA, the CDR3 is TGCGCCAGCAGCCTCTCACGAGGCACCTATGGCTACACCTTC. Amino acids: CASSLSRGTYGYTF.

This rearrangement joins TRBV24-1 to TRBJ2-7; TRBD1 or TRBD2 may be the D gene (5 bases each). The V and J ends lost 4 bases and 8 bases respectively, with 23 bases between them. CDR3 length equals 16 residues. Germline CDR1 and CDR2: KGHDR and SFDVKD. The CDR3 spells CATSDRRDPSGVQQYF. The CDR3 nucleotides read TGTGCCACCAGTGACCGCCGGGACCCCTCGGGTGTGCAGCAGTACTTC.

The chain uses TRBV20-1 and TRBJ2-7; unclear D gene. This CDR3 is 14 amino acids long. CDR1 is DFQATT and CDR2 is SNEGSKA in the germline V gene (reference sequence). V dropped 3 bases and J dropped 0 bases, with 12 bases sitting between them. The CDR3 DNA reads TGCAGTGCTAGCAATGCGGCGGCCTCCTACGAGCAGTACTTC. Translated: CSASNAAASYEQYF.

The chain links TRBV29-1 to TRBJ2-7; D call uncertain. The CDR3 spans 16 residues. Germline V gene sequence: CDR1 SQVTM, CDR2 ANQGSEA. V dropped 2 bases and J dropped 0 bases, with 17 bases sitting between them. The CDR3 sequence is CSVEKLTVTSSYEQYF. The DNA for the CDR3 is TGCAGCGTTGAAAAACTGACTGTTACGAGCTCCTACGAGCAGTACTTC.

J is TRBJ1-1 and V is TRBV20-1; D is unresolved. The CDR3 is 8 residues long. Germline V lookup: CDR1 DFQATT, CDR2 SNEGSKA (reference sequence). The CDR3 coding sequence is TGCAGAACTACTGAAGCTTTCTTT. This sequence encodes CRTTEAFF.

The V call is TRBV20-1, the J call TRBJ2-7; 11 nucleotides align to TRBD2. CDR1 is DFQATT and CDR2 is SNEGSKA in the germline V gene (reference sequence). The J segment lost 3 bases and the V segment lost 3 bases, leaving 4 bases of the junction unmatched. The CDR3 is 14 amino acids. The CDR3 region is CSASLAGGIYEQYF. DNA for the CDR3: TGCAGTGCTAGTTTAGCGGGAGGGATCTACGAGCAGTACTTC.

This clonotype was observed a few times. A clone one base away is much larger, so this may be a read error. The chain links TRBV11-2 to TRBJ1-5; D gene ambiguous. V dropped 4 bases and J dropped 10 bases, with 14 bases sitting between them. The CDR3 totals 13 residues. Germline-derived CDR1 and CDR2 are SGHAT and FQNNGV. The CDR3: CASSSPSEGPQHF. The DNA of the CDR3 is TGTGCCAGCAGCTCCCCGTCTGAGGGACCCCAGCATTTT.

The J gene is TRBJ2-5, the V gene TRBV29-1; D is unresolved. With 8 bases removed from V and 2 bases from J, the gap between germline ends came to 21 bases. Per the germline V gene, CDR1 is SQVTM and CDR2 is ANQGSEA. This CDR3 spans 15 amino acids. This CDR3 is CSIITPNRRQETQYF. Here the CDR3 DNA reads TGCAGCATTATCACCCCGAATAGGCGTCAAGAGACCCAGTACTTC. Drawing the rest from reference TRBV29-1 and TRBJ2-5, the complete variable domain is SAVISQKPSRDICQRGTSLTIQCQVDSQVTMMFWYRQQPGQSLTLIATANQGSEATYESGFVIDKFPISRPNLTFSTLTVSNMSPEDSSIYLCSIITPNRRQETQYFGPGTRLLVL.

This chain uses TRBV24-1 with TRBJ1-2; 10 nucleotides line up with TRBD1. The junction had 5 bases not matched to a gene; V was cut back by 4 bases and J by 4 bases. Germline CDR1 KGHDR, CDR2 SFDVKD. The CDR3 contains 15 residues. CDR3 in amino acids: CATSDRDRGVYGYTF. The CDR3 coding sequence is TGTGCCACCAGTGACCGGGACAGGGGAGTCTATGGCTACACCTTC.

This clonotype was detected ten times or more. The chain combines TRBV6-1 with TRBJ2-7; D could derive from TRBD1 or TRBD2 (5 bases each). The CDR3 length is 14 residues. V lost 4 bases and J lost 0, with 10 bases in between. The germline CDR1 and CDR2 sequences are MNHNS and SASEGT. The chain's CDR3 is CASSGLGVSYEQYF. The DNA of the CDR3 is TGTGCCAGCAGTGGGTTGGGGGTCTCCTACGAGCAGTACTTC.

This chain links TRBV24-1 with TRBJ2-7, with TRBD2 matching over 12 bases. With V trimmed by 7 bases and J by 0 bases, 3 bases remained unmatched. The germline gives CDR1 KGHDR, CDR2 SFDVKD. This CDR3 is built from 15 residues. CDR3: CATSGLAGSSYEQYF. For the CDR3, the DNA is TGTGCCACCAGCGGACTAGCGGGGAGCTCCTACGAGCAGTACTTC.

The rearrangement uses TRBV12-3 or TRBV12-4 and TRBJ1-2, with D possibly TRBD1 on 5 matching bases. The length of the CDR3 is 16 residues. V lost 8 bases and J lost 0, with 19 bases in between. The DNA of the CDR3 is TGTGCCAGCGTGGCATCCGGGGCAGGATCTAACTATGGCTACACCTTC. This gives the protein CASVASGAGSNYGYTF.

The chain links TRBV6-1 to TRBJ2-2; 7 bases align to TRBD1. The CDR3 contains 14 residues. The V gene end was trimmed by 4 bases and the J gene end by 1 base; junction bases not matched to a gene: 0. Germline loops: CDR1 MNHNS, CDR2 SASEGT. The chain's CDR3 is CASSGQGNTGELFF. The CDR3 DNA reads TGTGCCAGCAGTGGACAGGGGAACACCGGGGAGCTGTTTTTT.

The chain couples TRBV5-6 to TRBJ2-3; no clear D gene. V lost 0 bases to trimming and J lost 1 base, with 9 bases between them. The CDR3 is 15 residues long. CDR1 and CDR2 from the germline V gene are SGHDT and YYEEEE. The CDR3 is CASSLDWGGTDTQYF. In DNA form, the CDR3 reads TGTGCCAGCAGCTTGGATTGGGGTGGCACAGATACGCAGTATTTT.

This sequence joins TRBV15 and TRBJ1-1; no firm D call. Trimming cost V 0 bases and J 3 bases, with 8 bases left between them. Germline values: CDR1 LNHNV, CDR2 YYDKDF (reference sequence). The CDR3 has 14 amino acids. The CDR3 spells CATSRDWKDTEAFF. In DNA form, the CDR3 reads TGTGCCACCAGCAGAGATTGGAAGGACACTGAAGCTTTCTTT.

This clonotype was counted many times. The gene calls are TRBV7-6 and TRBJ2-7, with 14 bases identical to TRBD2. Per the germline V gene, CDR1 is SGHVS and CDR2 is FNYEAQ. This CDR3 has 17 residues. The junction had 10 bases not matched to a gene; V was cut back by 5 bases and J by 4 bases. This CDR3 is CASSPGTSGSLLYEQYF. Written as DNA, the CDR3 is TGTGCCAGCAGCCCCGGGACTAGCGGGAGTCTATTGTACGAGCAGTACTTC.

The chain recombines TRBV5-6 with TRBJ1-1, with TRBD1 matching 7 bases. The germline V gene encodes CDR1 SGHDT and CDR2 YYEEEE. The CDR3 extends over 15 amino acids. J was trimmed by 4 bases and V by 1 base; bases with no gene match: 7. In DNA form, the CDR3 reads TGTGCCAGCAGCTTGTACGCGACAGGGAGCACTGAAGCTTTCTTT. Translation: CASSLYATGSTEAFF.